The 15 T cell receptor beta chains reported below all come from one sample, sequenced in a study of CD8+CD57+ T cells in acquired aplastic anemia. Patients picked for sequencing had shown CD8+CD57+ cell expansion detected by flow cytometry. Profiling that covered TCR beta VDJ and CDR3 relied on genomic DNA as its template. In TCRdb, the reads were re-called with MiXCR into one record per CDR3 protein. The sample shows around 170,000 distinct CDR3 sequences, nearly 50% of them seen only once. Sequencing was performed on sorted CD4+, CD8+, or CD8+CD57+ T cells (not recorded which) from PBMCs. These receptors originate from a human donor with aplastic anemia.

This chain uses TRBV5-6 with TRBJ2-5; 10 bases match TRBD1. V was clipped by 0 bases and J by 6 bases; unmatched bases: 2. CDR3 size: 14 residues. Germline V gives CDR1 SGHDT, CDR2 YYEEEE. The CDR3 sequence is CASSLGQGAKTQYF. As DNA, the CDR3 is TGTGCCAGCAGCTTGGGACAGGGGGCAAAGACCCAGTACTTC. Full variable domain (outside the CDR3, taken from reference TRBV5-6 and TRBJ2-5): DAGVTQSPTHLIKTRGQQVTLRCSPKSGHDTVSWYQQALGQGPQFIFQYYEEEERQRGNFPDRFSGHQFPNYSSELNVNALLLGDSALYLCASSLGQGAKTQYFGPGTRLLVL.

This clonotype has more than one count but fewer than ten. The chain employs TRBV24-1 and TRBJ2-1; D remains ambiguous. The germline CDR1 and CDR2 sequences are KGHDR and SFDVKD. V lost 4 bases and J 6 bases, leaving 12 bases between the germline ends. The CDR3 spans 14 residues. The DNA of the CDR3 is TGTGCCACCAGTGACACAAGGCTAGGCAATGAGCAGTTCTTC. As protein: CATSDTRLGNEQFF.

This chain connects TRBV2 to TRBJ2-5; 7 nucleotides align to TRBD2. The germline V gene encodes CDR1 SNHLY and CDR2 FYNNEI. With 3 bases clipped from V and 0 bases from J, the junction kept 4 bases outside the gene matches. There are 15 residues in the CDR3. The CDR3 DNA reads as TGTGCCAGCAGTGAGGCGGGGGTGTACCAAGAGACCCAGTACTTC. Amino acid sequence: CASSEAGVYQETQYF.

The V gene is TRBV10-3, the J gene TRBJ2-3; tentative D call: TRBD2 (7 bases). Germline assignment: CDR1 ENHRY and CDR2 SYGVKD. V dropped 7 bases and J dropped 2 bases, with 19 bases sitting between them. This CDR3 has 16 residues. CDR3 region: CAITSKGGCYTDTQYF. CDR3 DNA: TGTGCCATCACCTCGAAGGGGGGGTGCTACACAGATACGCAGTATTTT.

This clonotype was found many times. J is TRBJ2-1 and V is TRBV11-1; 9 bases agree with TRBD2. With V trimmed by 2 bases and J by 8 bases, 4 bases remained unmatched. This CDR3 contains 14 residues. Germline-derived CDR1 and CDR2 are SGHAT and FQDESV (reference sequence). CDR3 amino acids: CASSLTVAGDEQFF. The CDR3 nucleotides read TGTGCCAGCAGCTTAACGGTAGCGGGAGATGAGCAGTTCTTC.

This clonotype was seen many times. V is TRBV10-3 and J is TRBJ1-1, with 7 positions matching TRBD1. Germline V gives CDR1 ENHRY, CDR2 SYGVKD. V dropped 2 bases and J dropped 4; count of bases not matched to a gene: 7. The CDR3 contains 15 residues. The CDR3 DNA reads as TGTGCCATCAGTGAGAGGTCGACAGGGAGCACTGAAGCTTTCTTT. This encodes CAISERSTGSTEAFF.

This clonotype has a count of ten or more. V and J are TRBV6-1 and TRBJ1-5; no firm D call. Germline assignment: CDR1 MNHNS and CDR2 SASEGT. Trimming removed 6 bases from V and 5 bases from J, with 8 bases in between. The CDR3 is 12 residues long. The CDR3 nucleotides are TGTGCCAGCAGCTCCGAGTATCAGCCCCAGCATTTT. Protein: CASSSEYQPQHF.

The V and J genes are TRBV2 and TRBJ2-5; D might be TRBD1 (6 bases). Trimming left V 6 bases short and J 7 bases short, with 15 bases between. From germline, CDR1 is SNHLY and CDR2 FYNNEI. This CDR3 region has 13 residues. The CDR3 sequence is CASSPGQGRTQYF. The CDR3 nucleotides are TGTGCCAGCAGCCCTGGCCAGGGGAGGACCCAGTACTTC.

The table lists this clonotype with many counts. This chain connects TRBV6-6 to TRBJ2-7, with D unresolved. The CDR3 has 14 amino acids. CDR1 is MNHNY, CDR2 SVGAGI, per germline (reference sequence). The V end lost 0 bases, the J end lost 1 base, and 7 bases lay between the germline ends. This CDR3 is CASSYSTLSYEQYF. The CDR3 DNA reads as TGTGCCAGCAGTTACTCGACCCTTTCCTACGAGCAGTACTTC.

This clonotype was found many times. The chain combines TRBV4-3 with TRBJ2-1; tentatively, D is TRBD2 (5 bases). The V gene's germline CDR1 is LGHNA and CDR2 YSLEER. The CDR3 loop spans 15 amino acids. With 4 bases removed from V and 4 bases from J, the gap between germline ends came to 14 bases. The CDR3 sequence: CASSPRLNPYNEQFF. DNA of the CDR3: TGCGCCAGCAGCCCCCGACTAAATCCTTACAATGAGCAGTTCTTC.

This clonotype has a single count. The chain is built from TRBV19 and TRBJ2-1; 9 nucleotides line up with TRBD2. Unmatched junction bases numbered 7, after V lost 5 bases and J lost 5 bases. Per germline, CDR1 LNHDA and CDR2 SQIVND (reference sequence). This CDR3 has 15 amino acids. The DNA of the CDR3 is TGTGCCAGTAGTCTTACCGGGACTAGCAACAATGAGCAGTTCTTC. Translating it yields CASSLTGTSNNEQFF.

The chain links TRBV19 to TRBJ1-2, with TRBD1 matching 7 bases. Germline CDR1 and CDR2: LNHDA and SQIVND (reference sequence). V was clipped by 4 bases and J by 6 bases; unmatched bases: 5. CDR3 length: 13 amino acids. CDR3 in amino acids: CASSKDRYDGYTF. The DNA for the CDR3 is TGTGCCAGTAGTAAGGACAGGTATGATGGCTACACCTTC. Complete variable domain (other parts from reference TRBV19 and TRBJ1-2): DGGITQSPKYLFRKEGQNVTLSCEQNLNHDAMYWYRQDPGQGLRLIYYSQIVNDFQKGDIAEGYSVSREKKESFPLTVTSAQKNPTAFYLCASSKDRYDGYTFGSGTRLTVV.

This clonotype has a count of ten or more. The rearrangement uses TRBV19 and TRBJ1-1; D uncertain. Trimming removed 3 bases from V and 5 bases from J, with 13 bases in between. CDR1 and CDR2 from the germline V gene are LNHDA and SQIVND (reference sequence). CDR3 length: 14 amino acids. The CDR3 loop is CASSIVRGDTEAFF. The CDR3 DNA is TGTGCCAGTAGTATCGTTCGTGGAGATACTGAAGCTTTCTTT.

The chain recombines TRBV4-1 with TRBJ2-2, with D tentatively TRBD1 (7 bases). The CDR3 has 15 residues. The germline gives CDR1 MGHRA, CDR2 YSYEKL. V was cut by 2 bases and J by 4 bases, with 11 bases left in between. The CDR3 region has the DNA TGCGCCAGCAGCCAAAATCAGGGGGGCACCGGGGAGCTGTTTTTT. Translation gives CASSQNQGGTGELFF.

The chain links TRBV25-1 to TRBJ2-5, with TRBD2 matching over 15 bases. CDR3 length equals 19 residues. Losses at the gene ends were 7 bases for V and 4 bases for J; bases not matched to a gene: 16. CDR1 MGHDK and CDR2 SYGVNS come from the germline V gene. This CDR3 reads CASTSAGGLGLAGGETQYF. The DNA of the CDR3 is TGTGCCAGCACCTCCGCGGGGGGTTTGGGACTAGCGGGAGGAGAGACCCAGTACTTC.